This T cell receptor (beta chain) was sequenced for a study of cytomegalovirus exposure and HLA in healthy donors. Every donor was a healthy person donating bone marrow. The PCR was carried out with 60 Vbeta primers and 13 Jbeta primers. Using immunoSEQ multiplex PCR, the repertoire was profiled, and TCRdb retains in-frame clones only, with some absent. Seen here are approximately 190,000 clones, roughly 73% observed once, and the top ten hold approximately 1.8%. Notes on the study in general: Immune exposure information available was restricted to CMV serostatus.

Worth noting for this clone: The antigen is undetermined.

Between the trimmed V and J ends, which lost 5 bases and 0 bases, there was a span of 10 bases. The germline V gene has CDR1 MNHEY and CDR2 SMNVEV (reference sequence). CDR3 length equals 14 residues. This rearrangement joins TRBV27 to TRBJ2-5; a weak D match, TRBD1 (6 bases). Source material: PBMCs. The TCR comes from a woman aged 25-40 years in good health and CMV-seronegative. Here the CDR3 DNA reads TGTGCCAGCAGTAACAGGGTATACCAAGAGACCCAGTACTTC. Its protein product is CASSNRVYQETQYF.